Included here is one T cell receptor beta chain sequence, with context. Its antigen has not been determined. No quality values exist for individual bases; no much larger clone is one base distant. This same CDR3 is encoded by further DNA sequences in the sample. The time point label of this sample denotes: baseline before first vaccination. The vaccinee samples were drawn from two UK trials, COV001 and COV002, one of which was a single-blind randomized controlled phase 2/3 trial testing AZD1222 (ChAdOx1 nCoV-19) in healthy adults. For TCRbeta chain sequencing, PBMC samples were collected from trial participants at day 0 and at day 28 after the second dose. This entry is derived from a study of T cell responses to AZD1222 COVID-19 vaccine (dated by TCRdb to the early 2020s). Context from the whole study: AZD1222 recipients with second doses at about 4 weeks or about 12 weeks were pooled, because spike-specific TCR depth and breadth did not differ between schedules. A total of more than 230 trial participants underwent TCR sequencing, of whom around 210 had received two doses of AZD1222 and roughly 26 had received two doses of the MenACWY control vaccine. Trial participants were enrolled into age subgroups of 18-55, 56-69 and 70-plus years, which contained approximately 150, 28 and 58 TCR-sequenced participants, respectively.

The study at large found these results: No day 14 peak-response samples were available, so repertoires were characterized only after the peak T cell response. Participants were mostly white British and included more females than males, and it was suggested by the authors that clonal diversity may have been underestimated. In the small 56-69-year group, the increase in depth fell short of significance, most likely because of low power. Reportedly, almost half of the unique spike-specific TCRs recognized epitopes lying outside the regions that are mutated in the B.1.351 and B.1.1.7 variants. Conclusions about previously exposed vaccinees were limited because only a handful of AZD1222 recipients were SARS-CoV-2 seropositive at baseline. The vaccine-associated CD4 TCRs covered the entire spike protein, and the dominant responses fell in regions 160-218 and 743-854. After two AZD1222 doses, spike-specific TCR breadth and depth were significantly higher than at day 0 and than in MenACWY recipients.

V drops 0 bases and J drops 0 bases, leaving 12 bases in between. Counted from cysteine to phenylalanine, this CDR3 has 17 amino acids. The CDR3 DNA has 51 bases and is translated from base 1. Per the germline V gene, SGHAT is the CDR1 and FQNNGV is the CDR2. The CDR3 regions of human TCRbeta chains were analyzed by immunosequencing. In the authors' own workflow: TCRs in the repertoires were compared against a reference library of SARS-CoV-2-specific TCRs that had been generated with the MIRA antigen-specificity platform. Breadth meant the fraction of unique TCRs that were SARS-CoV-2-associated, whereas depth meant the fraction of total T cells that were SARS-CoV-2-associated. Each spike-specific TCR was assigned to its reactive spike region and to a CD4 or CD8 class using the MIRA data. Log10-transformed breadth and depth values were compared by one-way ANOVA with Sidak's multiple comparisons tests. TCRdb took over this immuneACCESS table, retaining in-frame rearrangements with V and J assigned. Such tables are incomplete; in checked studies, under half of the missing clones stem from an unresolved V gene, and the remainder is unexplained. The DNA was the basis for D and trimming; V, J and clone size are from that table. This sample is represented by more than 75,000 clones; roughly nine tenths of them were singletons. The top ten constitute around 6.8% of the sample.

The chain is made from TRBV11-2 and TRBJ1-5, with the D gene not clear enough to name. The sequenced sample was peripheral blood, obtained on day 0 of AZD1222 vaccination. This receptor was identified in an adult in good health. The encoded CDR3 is CASSLDPAEYSNQPQHF. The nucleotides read TGTGCCAGCAGCTTAGATCCGGCAGAGTATAGCAATCAGCCCCAGCATTTT.